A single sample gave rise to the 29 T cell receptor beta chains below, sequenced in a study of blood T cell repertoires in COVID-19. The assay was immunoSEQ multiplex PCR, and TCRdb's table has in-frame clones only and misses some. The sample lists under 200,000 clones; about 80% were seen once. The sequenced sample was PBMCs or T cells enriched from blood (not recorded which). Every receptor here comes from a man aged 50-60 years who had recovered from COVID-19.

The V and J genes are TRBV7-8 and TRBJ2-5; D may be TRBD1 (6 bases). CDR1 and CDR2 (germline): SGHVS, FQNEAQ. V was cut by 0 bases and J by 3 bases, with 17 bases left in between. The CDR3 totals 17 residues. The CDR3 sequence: CASSLALYTGPKETQYF. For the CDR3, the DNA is TGTGCCAGCAGCTTAGCTCTTTATACAGGGCCGAAAGAGACCCAGTACTTC.

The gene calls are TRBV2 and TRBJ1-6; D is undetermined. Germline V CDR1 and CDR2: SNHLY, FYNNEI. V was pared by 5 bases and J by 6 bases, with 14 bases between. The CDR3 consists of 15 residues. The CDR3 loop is CASSRDTSSNSPLHF. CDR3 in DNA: TGTGCCAGCAGTCGTGATACTAGCAGTAATTCACCCCTCCACTTT.

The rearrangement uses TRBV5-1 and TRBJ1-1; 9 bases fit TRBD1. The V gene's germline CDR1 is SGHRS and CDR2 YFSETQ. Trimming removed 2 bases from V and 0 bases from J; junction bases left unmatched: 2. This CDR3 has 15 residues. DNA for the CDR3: TGCGCCAGCAGCTTCGGGACAGGGATGAACACTGAAGCTTTCTTT. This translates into CASSFGTGMNTEAFF.

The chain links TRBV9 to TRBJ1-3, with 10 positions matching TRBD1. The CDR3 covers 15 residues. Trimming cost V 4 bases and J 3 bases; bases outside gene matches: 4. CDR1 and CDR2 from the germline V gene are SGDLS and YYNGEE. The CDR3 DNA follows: TGTGCCAGCAGCTCCGGACAGGGGGATGGAAACACCATATATTTT. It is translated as CASSSGQGDGNTIYF.

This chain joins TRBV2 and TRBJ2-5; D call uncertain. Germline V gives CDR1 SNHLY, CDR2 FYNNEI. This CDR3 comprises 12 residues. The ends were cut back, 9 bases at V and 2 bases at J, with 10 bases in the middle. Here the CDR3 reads CASEQTQETQYF. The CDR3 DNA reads TGTGCCAGTGAACAAACGCAAGAGACCCAGTACTTC. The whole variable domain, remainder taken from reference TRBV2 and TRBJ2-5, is EPEVTQTPSHQVTQMGQEVILRCVPISNHLYFYWYRQILGQKVEFLVSFYNNEISEKSEIFDDQFSVERPDGSNFTLKIRSTKLEDSAMYFCASEQTQETQYFGPGTRLLVL.

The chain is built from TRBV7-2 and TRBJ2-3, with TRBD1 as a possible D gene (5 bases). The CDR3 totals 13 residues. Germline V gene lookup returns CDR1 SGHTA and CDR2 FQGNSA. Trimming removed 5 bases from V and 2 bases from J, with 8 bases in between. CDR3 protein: CASSRTYTDTQYF. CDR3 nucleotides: TGTGCCAGCAGCCGGACATACACAGATACGCAGTATTTT.

The CDR3 region has the DNA TGTGCCAGCAGCTCAGACAGGGGCAATGAGCAGTTCTTC. Translated, it gives CASSSDRGNEQFF. This chain connects TRBV5-4 to TRBJ2-1; 8 nucleotides align to TRBD1. Germline V gene sequence: CDR1 SGHNT, CDR2 YYREEE (reference sequence). The CDR3 runs 13 residues. Losses at the gene ends were 3 bases for V and 6 bases for J; bases not matched to a gene: 2.

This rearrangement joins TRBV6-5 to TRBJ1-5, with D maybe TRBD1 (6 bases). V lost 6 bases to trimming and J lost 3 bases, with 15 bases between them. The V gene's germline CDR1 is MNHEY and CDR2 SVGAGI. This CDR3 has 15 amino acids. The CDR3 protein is CASRYETGFNQPQHF. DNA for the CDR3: TGTGCCAGCAGATACGAAACAGGGTTCAATCAGCCCCAGCATTTT.

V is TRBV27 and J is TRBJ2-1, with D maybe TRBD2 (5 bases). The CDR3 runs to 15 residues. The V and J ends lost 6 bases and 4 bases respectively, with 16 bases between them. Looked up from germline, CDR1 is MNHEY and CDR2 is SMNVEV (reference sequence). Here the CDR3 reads CASSYEPGRYNEQFF. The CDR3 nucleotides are TGTGCCAGCAGCTACGAACCGGGGAGATACAATGAGCAGTTCTTC.

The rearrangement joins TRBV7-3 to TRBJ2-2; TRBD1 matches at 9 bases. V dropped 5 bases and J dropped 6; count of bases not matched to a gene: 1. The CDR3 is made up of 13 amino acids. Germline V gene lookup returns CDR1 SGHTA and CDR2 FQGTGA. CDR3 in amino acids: CASSRTGAGELFF. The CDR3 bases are TGTGCCAGCAGCCGGACAGGGGCCGGGGAGCTGTTTTTT.

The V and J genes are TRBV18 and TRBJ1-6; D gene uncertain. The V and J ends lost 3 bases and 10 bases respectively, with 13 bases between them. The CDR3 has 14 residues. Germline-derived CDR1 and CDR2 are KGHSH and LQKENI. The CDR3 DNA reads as TGTGCCAGCTCACCTCCGGGATACGGCTCACCCCTCCACTTT. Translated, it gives CASSPPGYGSPLHF.

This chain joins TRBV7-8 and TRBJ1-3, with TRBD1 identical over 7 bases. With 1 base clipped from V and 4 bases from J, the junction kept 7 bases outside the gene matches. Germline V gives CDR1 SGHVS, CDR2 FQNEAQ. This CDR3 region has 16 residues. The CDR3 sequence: CASSLGGTAAGNTIYF. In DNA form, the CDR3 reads TGTGCCAGCAGCTTAGGGGGGACAGCCGCGGGAAACACCATATATTTT.

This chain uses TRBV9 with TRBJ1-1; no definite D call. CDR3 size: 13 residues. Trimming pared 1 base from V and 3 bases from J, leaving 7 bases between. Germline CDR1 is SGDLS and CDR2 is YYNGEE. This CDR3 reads CASSVTPDTEAFF. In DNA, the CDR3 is TGTGCCAGCAGCGTAACCCCGGACACTGAAGCTTTCTTT.

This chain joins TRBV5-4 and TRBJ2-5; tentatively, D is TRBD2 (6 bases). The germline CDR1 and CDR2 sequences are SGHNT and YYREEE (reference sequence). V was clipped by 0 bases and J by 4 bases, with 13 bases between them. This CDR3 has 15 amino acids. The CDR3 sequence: CASSLELAPAETQYF. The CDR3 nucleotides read TGTGCCAGCAGCTTGGAACTAGCACCCGCAGAGACCCAGTACTTC.

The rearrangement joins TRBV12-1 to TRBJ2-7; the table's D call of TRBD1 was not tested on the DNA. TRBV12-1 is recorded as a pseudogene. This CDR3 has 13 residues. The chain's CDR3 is CASSSPQGDEQYF. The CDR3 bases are TGTGCCAGCAGCTCCCCACAGGGAGACGAGCAGTACTTC.

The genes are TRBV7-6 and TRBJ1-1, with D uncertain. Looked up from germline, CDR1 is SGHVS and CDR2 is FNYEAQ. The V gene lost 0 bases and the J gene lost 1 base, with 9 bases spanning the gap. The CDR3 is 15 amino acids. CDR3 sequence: CASSLAQRANTEAFF. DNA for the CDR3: TGTGCCAGCAGCTTAGCGCAGAGGGCGAACACTGAAGCTTTCTTT.

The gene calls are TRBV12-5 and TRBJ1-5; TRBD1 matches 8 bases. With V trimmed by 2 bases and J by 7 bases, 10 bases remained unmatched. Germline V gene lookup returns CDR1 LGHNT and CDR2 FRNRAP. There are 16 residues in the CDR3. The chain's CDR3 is CASGLNAGGGGQPQHF. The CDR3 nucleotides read TGTGCTAGTGGTTTGAACGCAGGGGGCGGCGGGCAGCCCCAGCATTTT.

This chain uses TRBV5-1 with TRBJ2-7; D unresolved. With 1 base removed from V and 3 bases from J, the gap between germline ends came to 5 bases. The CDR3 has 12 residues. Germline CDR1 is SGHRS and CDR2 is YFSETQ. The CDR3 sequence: CASSLFGYEQYF. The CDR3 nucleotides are TGCGCCAGCAGCTTGTTCGGCTACGAGCAGTACTTC.

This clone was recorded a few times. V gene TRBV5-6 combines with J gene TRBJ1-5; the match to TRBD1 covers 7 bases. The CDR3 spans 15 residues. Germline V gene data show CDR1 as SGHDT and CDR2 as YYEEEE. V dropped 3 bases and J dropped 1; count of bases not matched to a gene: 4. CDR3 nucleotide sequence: TGTGCCAGCAGCTCCGGACAGGCAAGCAATCAGCCCCAGCATTTT. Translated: CASSSGQASNQPQHF.

The CDR3: CAISGQGTNYGYTF. CDR3 coding DNA: TGTGCCATCAGTGGACAGGGAACTAACTATGGCTACACCTTC. The chain is built from TRBV10-3 and TRBJ1-2, with TRBD1 matching over 7 bases. V dropped 4 bases and J dropped 0; count of bases not matched to a gene: 2. The CDR3 has 14 residues. From germline, CDR1 is ENHRY and CDR2 SYGVKD.

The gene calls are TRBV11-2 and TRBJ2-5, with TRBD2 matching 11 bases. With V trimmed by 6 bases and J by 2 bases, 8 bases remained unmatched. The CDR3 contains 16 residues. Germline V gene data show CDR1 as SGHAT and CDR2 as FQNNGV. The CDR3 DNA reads TGTGCCAGCAGACCTGGGACTAGCGGACAACAAGAGACCCAGTACTTC. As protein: CASRPGTSGQQETQYF.

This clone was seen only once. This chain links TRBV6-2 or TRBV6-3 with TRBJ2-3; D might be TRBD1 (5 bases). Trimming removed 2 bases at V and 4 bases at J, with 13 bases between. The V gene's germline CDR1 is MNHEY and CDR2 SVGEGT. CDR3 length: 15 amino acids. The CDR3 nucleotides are TGTGCCAGCAGTTACCCCAGGGTCGAGGCAGATACGCAGTATTTT. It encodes CASSYPRVEADTQYF.

The CDR3 DNA reads TGTGCCAGCAGCTTATCCACGACCGGGACACCCGGAAACACCATATATTTT. Its protein is CASSLSTTGTPGNTIYF. The chain has TRBV7-2 and TRBJ1-3; maybe TRBD1 (6 bases). The germline V gene encodes CDR1 SGHTA and CDR2 FQGNSA. Trimming stripped 2 bases from V and 4 bases from J, with 18 bases between. The CDR3 runs 17 residues.

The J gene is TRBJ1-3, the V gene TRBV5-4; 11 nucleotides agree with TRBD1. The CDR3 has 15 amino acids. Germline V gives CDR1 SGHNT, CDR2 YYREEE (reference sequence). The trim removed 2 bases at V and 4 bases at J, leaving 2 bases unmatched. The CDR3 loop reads CASSFGTGGGNTIYF. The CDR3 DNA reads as TGTGCCAGCAGCTTTGGGACAGGGGGAGGAAACACCATATATTTT.

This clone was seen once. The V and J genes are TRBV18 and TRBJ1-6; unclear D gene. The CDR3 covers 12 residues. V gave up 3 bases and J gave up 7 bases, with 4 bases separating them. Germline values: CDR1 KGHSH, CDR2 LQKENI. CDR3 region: CASSPRNSPLHF. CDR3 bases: TGTGCCAGCTCACCTCGGAATTCACCCCTCCACTTT.

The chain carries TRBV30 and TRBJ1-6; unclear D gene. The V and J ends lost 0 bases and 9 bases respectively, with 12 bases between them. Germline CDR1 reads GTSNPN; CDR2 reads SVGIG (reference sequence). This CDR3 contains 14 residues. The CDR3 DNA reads TGTGCCTGGAGTGTACGGGGTGGCGGTTCACCCCTCCACTTT. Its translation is CAWSVRGGGSPLHF.

The chain's CDR3 is CASSLTMGTSRSGANVLTF. For the CDR3, the DNA is TGTGCCAGCAGCTTAACAATGGGGACATCACGCTCTGGGGCCAACGTCCTGACTTTC. This chain uses TRBV7-3 with TRBJ2-6; maybe TRBD1 (6 bases). The CDR3 runs to 19 residues. The V gene lost 0 bases and the J gene lost 0 bases, with 15 bases spanning the gap. The germline CDR1 and CDR2 sequences are SGHTA and FQGTGA.

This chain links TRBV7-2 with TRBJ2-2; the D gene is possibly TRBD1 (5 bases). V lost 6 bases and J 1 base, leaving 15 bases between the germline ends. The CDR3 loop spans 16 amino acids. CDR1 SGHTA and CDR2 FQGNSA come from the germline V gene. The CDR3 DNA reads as TGTGCCAGCAGACCCAGACAGAGCTTGAACACCGGGGAGCTGTTTTTT. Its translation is CASRPRQSLNTGELFF.

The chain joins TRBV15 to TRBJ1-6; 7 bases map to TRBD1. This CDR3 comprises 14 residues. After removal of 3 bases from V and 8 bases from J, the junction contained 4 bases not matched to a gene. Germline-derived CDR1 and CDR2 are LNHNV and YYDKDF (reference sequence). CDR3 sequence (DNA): TGTGCCACCAGCAGTACAGGGGTTTATTCACCCCTCCACTTT. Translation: CATSSTGVYSPLHF.